This T cell receptor (beta chain) was identified in a study of CD8 T cells in ankylosing spondylitis (dated by TCRdb to 2016 to 2017). With regard to the full study: The study set out to find disease-linked TCR variants by profiling T cell receptor beta repertoires in ankylosing spondylitis patients and healthy donors. The full study cohort was made up of 25 ankylosing spondylitis patients and around 100 healthy donors. Peripheral blood was sampled, and synovial fluid was additionally collected from ankylosing spondylitis patients. Overall study results and their limits: Blood from ankylosing spondylitis patients appeared to be characterized by a TCR beta motif composed of under 10 highly homologous amino acid variants. In peripheral blood, the disease-linked clones were found at relatively low frequencies and had a CD8+ phenotype. Some motif variants were previously reported in synovial fluid and blood of reactive arthritis patients, suggesting common disease-initiation mechanisms. According to the report, matched synovial fluid samples from ankylosing spondylitis patients were significantly enriched for the disease-linked clones.

Inclusive of the bounding cysteine and phenylalanine, the CDR3 is 15 residues long. Only CDR3 DNA remains: 45 bases, in frame from the first base. The germline V gene supplies CDR1 LGHNA and CDR2 YNFKEQ. Trimmed from V: 3 bases; trimmed from J: 1 base; junction bases lacking a gene match: 4. Turning to this clonotype: This clone's antigen is unknown. No clone much larger than this one lies a single base away; base qualities are absent.

The sequencer listed for this sample is Illumina HiSeq 2500. Quantitative 5'-RACE with molecular barcodes was the method used to prepare the TCR beta libraries. The study's processing was this. Disease-linked TCR variants were identified with a new computational method built on a probabilistic model of VDJ rearrangement. TCRdb's own reprocessing of the public reads used fastp at Q25 and MiXCR and kept productive beta chains. Every CDR3 protein is listed once, alongside the most common genes and DNA of its rows. TCRdb, not the authors, supplied the V and J calls. The sample table records 200,000 to 300,000 distinct CDR3 sequences; approximately 24% of these occur just once. Around 0.64% of the sample comes from the top ten.

Sequences were obtained from blood, either unsorted or a sorted T cell fraction (not recorded which). The sequence links TRBV4-2 to TRBJ2-7, and 9 junctional nucleotides match TRBD1. The origin of this receptor is a male donor with ankylosing spondylitis or in good health (not recorded which). CDR3 protein: CASSHTGTGSYEQYF. The DNA is TGTGCCAGCAGCCATACCGGGACAGGGTCCTACGAGCAGTACTTC.